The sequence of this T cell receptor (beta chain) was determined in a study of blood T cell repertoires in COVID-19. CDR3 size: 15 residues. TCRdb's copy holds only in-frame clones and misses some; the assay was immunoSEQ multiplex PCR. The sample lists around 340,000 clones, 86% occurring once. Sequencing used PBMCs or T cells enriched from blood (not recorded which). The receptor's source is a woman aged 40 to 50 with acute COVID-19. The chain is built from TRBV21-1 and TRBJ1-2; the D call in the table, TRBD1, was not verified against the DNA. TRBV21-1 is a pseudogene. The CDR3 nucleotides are TGTGCCAGCAGCACAACAGGGACACGGCTCTATGGCTACACCTTC. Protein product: CASSTTGTRLYGYTF.